The clone carrying this T cell receptor (beta chain) was recorded at least ten times. CDR3 length: 15 residues. CDR1 SNHLY and CDR2 FYNNEI come from the germline V gene. V shed 7 bases and J shed 2 bases, with 12 bases lying between them. RNA transcripts were the template for amplifying TCR beta CDR3 regions. The primer set for the first-round RT-PCR of the TCR CDR3 was HTBI. A single record per CDR3 protein comes from TCRdb applying MiXCR to the multiplex PCR reads. The sample records about 680,000 distinct CDR3 sequences, roughly a third being singletons. The data stem from a study of T cells in Graves' hyperthyroidism and ophthalmopathy.

Sample: blood. The chain recombines TRBV2 with TRBJ2-6; D possibly corresponds to TRBD2 (6 bases). This clonotype was sampled from a middle-aged woman with Graves' hyperthyroidism. The CDR3 sequence is CASTQGEAGANVLTF. CDR3 nucleotides: TGTGCCAGCACACAAGGGGAGGCTGGGGCCAACGTCCTGACTTTC. Supplemented by reference TRBV2 and TRBJ2-6, the full variable domain reads EPEVTQTPSHQVTQMGQEVILRCVPISNHLYFYWYRQILGQKVEFLVSFYNNEISEKSEIFDDQFSVERPDGSNFTLKIRSTKLEDSAMYFCASTQGEAGANVLTFGAGSRLTVL.